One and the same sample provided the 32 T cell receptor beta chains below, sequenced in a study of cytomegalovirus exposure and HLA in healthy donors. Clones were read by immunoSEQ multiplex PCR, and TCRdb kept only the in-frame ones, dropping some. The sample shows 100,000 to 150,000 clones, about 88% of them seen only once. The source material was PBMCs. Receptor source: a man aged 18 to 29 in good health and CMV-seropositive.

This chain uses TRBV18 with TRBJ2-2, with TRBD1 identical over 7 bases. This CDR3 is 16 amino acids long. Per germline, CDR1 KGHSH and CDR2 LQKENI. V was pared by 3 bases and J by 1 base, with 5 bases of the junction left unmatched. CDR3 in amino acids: CASSPIRQGNTGELFF. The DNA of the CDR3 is TGTGCCAGCTCACCCATTCGACAGGGGAACACCGGGGAGCTGTTTTTT.

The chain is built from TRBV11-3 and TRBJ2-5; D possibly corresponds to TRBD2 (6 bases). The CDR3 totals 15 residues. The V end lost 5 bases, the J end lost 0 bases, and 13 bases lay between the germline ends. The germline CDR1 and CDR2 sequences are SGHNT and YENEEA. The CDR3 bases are TGTGCCAGCAGCGACGGGACTGAGTACCAAGAGACCCAGTACTTC. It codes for CASSDGTEYQETQYF.

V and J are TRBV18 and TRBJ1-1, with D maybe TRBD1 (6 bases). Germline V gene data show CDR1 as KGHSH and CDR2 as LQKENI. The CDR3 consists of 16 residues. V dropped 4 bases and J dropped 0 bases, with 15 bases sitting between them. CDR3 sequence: CASSLQGRDMNTEAFF. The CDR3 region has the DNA TGTGCCAGCTCACTACAGGGTCGGGATATGAACACTGAAGCTTTCTTT.

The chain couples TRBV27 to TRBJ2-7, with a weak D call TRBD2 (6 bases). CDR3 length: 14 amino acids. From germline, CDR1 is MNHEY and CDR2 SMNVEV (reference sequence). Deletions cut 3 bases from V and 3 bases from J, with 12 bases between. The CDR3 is CASSLQVGGYEQYF. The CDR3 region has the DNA TGTGCCAGCAGTTTGCAGGTGGGGGGCTACGAGCAGTACTTC.

The CDR3 region is CAWSSRGGTTMRQPQHF. Here the CDR3 DNA reads TGTGCCTGGAGTTCTCGGGGGGGGACAACGATGAGACAGCCCCAGCATTTT. The chain combines TRBV30 with TRBJ1-5; D is possibly TRBD1 (6 bases). The CDR3 loop spans 17 amino acids. The V gene's germline CDR1 is GTSNPN and CDR2 SVGIG (reference sequence). V lost 2 bases and J 7 bases, leaving 24 bases between the germline ends.

The CDR3 DNA follows: TGTGCCAGCAGTTTAGTACAGAAGGAAAAACTGTTTTTT. This translates into CASSLVQKEKLFF. The chain is built from TRBV6-1 and TRBJ1-4; unclear D gene. V shed 5 bases and J shed 8 bases, with 12 bases lying between them. The CDR3 contains 13 residues. Germline values: CDR1 MNHNS, CDR2 SASEGT.

This CDR3 is CASSTTGSGEKLFF. The CDR3 DNA is TGTGCCAGTAGCACGACAGGGTCGGGTGAAAAACTGTTTTTT. The chain links TRBV19 to TRBJ1-4, with 7 bases identical to TRBD1. This CDR3 is 14 amino acids long. Looked up from germline, CDR1 is LNHDA and CDR2 is SQIVND (reference sequence). The trim removed 6 bases at V and 7 bases at J, leaving 8 bases unmatched.

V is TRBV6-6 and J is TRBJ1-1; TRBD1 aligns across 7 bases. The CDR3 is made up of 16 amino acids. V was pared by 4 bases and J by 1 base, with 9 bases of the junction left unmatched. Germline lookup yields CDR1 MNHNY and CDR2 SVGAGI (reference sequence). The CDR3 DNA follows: TGTGCCAGCAGTTCACAGGGGTTAGGTTGGAACACTGAAGCTTTCTTT. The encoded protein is CASSSQGLGWNTEAFF.

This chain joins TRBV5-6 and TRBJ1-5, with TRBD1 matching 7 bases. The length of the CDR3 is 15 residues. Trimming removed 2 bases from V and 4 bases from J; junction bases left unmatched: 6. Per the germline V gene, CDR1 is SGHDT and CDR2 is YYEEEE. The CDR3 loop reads CASSLAGTVNQPQHF. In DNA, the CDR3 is TGTGCCAGCAGCTTAGCCGGGACAGTGAATCAGCCCCAGCATTTT.

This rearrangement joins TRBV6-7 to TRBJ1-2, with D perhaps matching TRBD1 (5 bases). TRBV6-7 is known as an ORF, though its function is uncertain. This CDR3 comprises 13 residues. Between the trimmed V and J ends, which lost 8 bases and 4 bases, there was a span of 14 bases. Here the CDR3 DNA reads TGTGCCAGCCCGAAGGGGATGGTCTATGGCTACACCTTC. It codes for CASPKGMVYGYTF.

CDR3 in DNA: TGTGCCAGCAGCTTGGAGGGAGGTTTGAGCAATCAGCCCCAGCATTTT. Protein sequence: CASSLEGGLSNQPQHF. V usage is TRBV5-6 and J usage is TRBJ1-5; D ambiguous. V dropped 0 bases and J dropped 1 base, with 11 bases sitting between them. The CDR3 contains 16 residues. Germline V gene data show CDR1 as SGHDT and CDR2 as YYEEEE. The full variable domain, in which reference TRBV5-6 and TRBJ1-5 provide the parts outside the CDR3, is DAGVTQSPTHLIKTRGQQVTLRCSPKSGHDTVSWYQQALGQGPQFIFQYYEEEERQRGNFPDRFSGHQFPNYSSELNVNALLLGDSALYLCASSLEGGLSNQPQHFGDGTRLSIL.

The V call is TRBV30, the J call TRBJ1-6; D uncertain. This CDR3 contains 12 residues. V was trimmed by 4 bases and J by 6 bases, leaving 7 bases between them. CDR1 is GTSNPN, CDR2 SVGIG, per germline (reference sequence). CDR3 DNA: TGTGCCTGGACCCGTCTTAATTCACCCCTCCACTTT. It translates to CAWTRLNSPLHF.

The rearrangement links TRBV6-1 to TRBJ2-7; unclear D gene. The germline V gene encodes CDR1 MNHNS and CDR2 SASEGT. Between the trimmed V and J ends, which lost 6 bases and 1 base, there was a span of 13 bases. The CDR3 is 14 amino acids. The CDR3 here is CASRLVAESYEQYF. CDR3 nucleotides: TGTGCCAGCAGGCTGGTGGCAGAATCCTACGAGCAGTACTTC.

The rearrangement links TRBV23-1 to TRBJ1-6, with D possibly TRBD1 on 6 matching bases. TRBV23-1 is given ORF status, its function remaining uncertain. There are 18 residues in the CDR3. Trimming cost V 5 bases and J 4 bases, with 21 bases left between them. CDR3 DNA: TGCGCCAGCAGTAGCCTGGGAGGGGGTGGAAAATATAATTCACCCCTCCACTTT. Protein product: CASSSLGGGGKYNSPLHF.

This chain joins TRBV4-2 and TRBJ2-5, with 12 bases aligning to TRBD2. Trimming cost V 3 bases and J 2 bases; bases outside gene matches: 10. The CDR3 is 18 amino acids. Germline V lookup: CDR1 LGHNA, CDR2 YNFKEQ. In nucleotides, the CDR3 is TGTGCCAGCAGCCAGGAACTAGCGGGGGGCATTTCACAAGAGACCCAGTACTTC. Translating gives CASSQELAGGISQETQYF.

CDR3 sequence reads: CASSDPGGYGYTF. The CDR3 DNA reads as TGTGCCAGCAGTGACCCAGGGGGGTATGGCTACACCTTC. The chain recombines TRBV6-4 with TRBJ1-2, with 7 bases identical to TRBD1. The CDR3 spans 13 residues. Germline lookup yields CDR1 MRHNA and CDR2 SNTAGT. The V gene end was trimmed by 2 bases and the J gene end by 5 bases; junction bases not matched to a gene: 2.

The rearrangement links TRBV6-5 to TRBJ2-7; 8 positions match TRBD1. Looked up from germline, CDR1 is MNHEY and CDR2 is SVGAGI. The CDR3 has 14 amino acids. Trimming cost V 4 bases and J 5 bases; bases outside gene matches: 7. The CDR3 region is CASSLRTGKNEQYF. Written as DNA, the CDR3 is TGTGCCAGCAGTTTACGGACAGGGAAGAACGAGCAGTACTTC.

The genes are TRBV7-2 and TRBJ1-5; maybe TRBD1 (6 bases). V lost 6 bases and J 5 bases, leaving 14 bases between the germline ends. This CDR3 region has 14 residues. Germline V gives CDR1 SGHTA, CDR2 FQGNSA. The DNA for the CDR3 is TGTGCCAGCAGTCGTACAGGGAGTTATCAGCCCCAGCATTTT. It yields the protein CASSRTGSYQPQHF.

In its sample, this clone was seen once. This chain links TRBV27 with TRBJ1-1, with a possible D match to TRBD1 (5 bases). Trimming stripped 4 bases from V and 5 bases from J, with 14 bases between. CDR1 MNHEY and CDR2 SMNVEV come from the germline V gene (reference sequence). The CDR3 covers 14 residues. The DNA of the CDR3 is TGTGCCAGCAGTTCTCAGGGTTTTAGTACTGAAGCTTTCTTT. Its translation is CASSSQGFSTEAFF.

The CDR3 nucleotides read TGTGCCAGCAGCTCCCAAGCGGGGGGGCACGAGCAGTACTTC. It encodes CASSSQAGGHEQYF. V gene TRBV9 combines with J gene TRBJ2-7; 10 bases line up with TRBD2. CDR1 and CDR2 (germline): SGDLS, YYNGEE. The V and J ends lost 4 bases and 5 bases, in that order; junction bases with no gene match: 6. This CDR3 spans 14 amino acids.

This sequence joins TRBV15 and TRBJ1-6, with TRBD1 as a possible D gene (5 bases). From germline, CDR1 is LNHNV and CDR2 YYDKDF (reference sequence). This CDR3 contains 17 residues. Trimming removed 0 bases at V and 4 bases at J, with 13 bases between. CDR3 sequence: CATSRDTGVWYNSPLHF. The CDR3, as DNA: TGTGCCACCAGCAGAGATACGGGGGTTTGGTATAATTCACCCCTCCACTTT. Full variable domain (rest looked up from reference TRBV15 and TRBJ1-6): DAMVIQNPRYQVTQFGKPVTLSCSQTLNHNVMYWYQQKSSQAPKLLFHYYDKDFNNEADTPDNFQSRRPNTSFCFLDIRSPGLGDTAMYLCATSRDTGVWYNSPLHFGNGTRLTVT.

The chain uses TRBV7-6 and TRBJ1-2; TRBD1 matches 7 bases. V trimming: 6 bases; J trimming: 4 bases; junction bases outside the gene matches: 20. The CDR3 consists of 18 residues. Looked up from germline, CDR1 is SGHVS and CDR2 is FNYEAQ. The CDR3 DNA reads TGTGCCAGCAGTTCTCAACCGGGACAGAGGGAAGCTGGCTATGGCTACACCTTC. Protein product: CASSSQPGQREAGYGYTF.

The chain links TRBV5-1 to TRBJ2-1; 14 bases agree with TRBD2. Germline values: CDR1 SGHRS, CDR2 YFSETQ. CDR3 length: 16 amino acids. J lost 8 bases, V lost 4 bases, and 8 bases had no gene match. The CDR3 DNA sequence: TGCGCCAGCAGCATACCGACTAGCGGGGGGGCCGATGAGCAGTTCTTC. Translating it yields CASSIPTSGGADEQFF.

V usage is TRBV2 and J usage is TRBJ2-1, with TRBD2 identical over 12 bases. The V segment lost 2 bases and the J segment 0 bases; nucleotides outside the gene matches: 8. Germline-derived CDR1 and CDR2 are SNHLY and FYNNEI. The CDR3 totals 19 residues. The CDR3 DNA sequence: TGTGCCAGCAGTGAATGGCTAGCGGGGGGGGACAGCTCCTACAATGAGCAGTTCTTC. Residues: CASSEWLAGGDSSYNEQFF.

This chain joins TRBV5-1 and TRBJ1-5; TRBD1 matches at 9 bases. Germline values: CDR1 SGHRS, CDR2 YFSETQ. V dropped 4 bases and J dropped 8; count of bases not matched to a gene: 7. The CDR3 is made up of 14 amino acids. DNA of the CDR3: TGCGCCAGCAGCATGGGACAGGGTGGAGAGCCCCAGCATTTT. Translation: CASSMGQGGEPQHF.

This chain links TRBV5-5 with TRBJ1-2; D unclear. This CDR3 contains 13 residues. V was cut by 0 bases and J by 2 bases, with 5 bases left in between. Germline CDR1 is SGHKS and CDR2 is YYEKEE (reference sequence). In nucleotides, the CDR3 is TGTGCCAGCAGCTTGGATATGAACTATGGCTACACCTTC. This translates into CASSLDMNYGYTF.

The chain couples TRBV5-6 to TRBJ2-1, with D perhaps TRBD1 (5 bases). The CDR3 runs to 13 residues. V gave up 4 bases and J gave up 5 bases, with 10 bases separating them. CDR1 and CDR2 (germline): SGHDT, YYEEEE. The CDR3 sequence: CASSVDSNNEQFF. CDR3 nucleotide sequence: TGTGCCAGCAGCGTAGACAGCAACAATGAGCAGTTCTTC.

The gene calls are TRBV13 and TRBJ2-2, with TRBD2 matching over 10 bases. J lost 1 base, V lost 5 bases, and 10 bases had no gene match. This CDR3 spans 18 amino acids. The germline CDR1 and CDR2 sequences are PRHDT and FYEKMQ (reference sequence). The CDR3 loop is CASSPTIIAGGNTGELFF. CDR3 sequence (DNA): TGTGCCAGCAGCCCAACCATAATAGCGGGGGGGAACACCGGGGAGCTGTTTTTT.

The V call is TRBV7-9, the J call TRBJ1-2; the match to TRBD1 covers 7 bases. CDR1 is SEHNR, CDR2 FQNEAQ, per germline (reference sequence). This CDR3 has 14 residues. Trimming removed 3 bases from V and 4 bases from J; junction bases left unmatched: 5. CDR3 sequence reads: CASSLGTDGYGYTF. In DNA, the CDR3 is TGTGCCAGCAGCTTGGGGACAGATGGCTATGGCTACACCTTC. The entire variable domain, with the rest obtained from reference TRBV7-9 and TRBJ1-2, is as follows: DTGVSQNPRHKITKRGQNVTFRCDPISEHNRLYWYRQTLGQGPEFLTYFQNEAQLEKSRLLSDRFSAERPKGSFSTLEIQRTEQGDSAMYLCASSLGTDGYGYTFGSGTRLTVV.

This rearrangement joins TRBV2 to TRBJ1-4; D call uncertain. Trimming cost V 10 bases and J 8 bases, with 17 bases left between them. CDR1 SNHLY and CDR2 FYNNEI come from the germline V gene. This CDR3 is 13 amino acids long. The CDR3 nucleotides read TGTGCCATCGGAGGCGGCTTTGGGGAAAAACTGTTTTTT. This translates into CAIGGGFGEKLFF.

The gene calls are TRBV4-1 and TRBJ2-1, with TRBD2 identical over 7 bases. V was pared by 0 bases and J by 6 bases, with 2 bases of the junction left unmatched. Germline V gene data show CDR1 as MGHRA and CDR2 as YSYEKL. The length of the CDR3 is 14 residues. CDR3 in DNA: TGCGCCAGCAGCCAAGAAAGACTAGCCAATGAGCAGTTCTTC. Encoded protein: CASSQERLANEQFF.

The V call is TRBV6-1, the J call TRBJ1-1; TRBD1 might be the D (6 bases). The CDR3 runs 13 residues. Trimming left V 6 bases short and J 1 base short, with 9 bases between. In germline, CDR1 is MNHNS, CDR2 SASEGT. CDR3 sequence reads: CASRYRENTEAFF. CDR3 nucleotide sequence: TGTGCCAGCAGGTACAGGGAGAACACTGAAGCTTTCTTT.